These 17 T cell receptor beta chains share one sample of origin, sequenced in a study of cytomegalovirus exposure and HLA in healthy donors. The PCR made use of 60 Vbeta and 13 Jbeta primers. The protocol was immunoSEQ multiplex PCR, while the TCRdb copy is restricted to in-frame clones and leaves out a portion. The sample records over 150,000 clones, roughly 79% being singletons. The source material was PBMCs. These receptors came from a woman aged 50 to 60 in good health and CMV-seronegative.

A remark on this clone: One end of the junction does not line up with germline, which may come from a read error. The CDR3 nucleotides are TGTGCCAGCAGCCAAGCAGGCGCAGGGGAAAAACTGTTGTTT. The encoded protein is CASSQAGAGEKLLF. This chain uses TRBV4-2 with TRBJ1-4, with a weak D call TRBD1 (6 bases). Germline CDR1 LGHNA, CDR2 YNFKEQ. The CDR3 runs to 14 residues.

The chain is built from TRBV4-2 and TRBJ2-2; 10 bases match TRBD2. CDR3 length: 17 residues. V lost 4 bases to trimming and J lost 4 bases; unmatched junction nucleotides: 9. Germline CDR1 reads LGHNA; CDR2 reads YNFKEQ. The CDR3 DNA follows: TGTGCCAGCAGCCCACAGGGACTAGCGACAGGCACCGGGGAGCTGTTTTTT. Protein sequence: CASSPQGLATGTGELFF.

This clone was recorded a few times. The genes are TRBV5-1 and TRBJ2-1; TRBD1 aligns across 7 bases. J lost 9 bases, V lost 4 bases, and 7 bases had no gene match. Germline V gives CDR1 SGHRS, CDR2 YFSETQ. This CDR3 comprises 13 residues. This CDR3 is CASSTRPGGEQFF. CDR3 DNA: TGCGCCAGCAGCACAAGGCCAGGGGGTGAGCAGTTCTTC.

The chain joins TRBV29-1 to TRBJ2-5; 11 bases fit TRBD2. The CDR3 has 14 amino acids. Germline V CDR1 and CDR2: SQVTM, ANQGSEA. V lost 4 bases to trimming and J lost 6 bases; unmatched junction nucleotides: 7. CDR3: CSVVTSGGSKTQYF. The CDR3 nucleotides read TGCAGCGTTGTAACTAGCGGGGGCTCGAAGACCCAGTACTTC. Drawing the rest from reference TRBV29-1 and TRBJ2-5, the complete variable domain is SAVISQKPSRDICQRGTSLTIQCQVDSQVTMMFWYRQQPGQSLTLIATANQGSEATYESGFVIDKFPISRPNLTFSTLTVSNMSPEDSSIYLCSVVTSGGSKTQYFGPGTRLLVL.

V is TRBV4-2 and J is TRBJ2-1, with TRBD2 matching over 9 bases. Germline-derived CDR1 and CDR2 are LGHNA and YNFKEQ. The CDR3 is 15 residues long. Trimming at V came to 3 bases and at J to 6 bases, leaving 6 bases not matched to a gene. The CDR3 DNA reads TGTGCCAGCAGCCAGGCCGGGACTAGCCCCAATGAGCAGTTCTTC. Its protein product is CASSQAGTSPNEQFF.

The V gene is TRBV21-1, the J gene TRBJ1-1; no DNA check was done on the table's D call, TRBD1. TRBV21-1 is assigned pseudogene status. This CDR3 has 14 amino acids. The CDR3 DNA sequence: TGTGCCAGCAGCAACCGAAGACAGGGTACCGAAGCTTTCTTT. Translated: CASSNRRQGTEAFF.

The chain links TRBV7-2 to TRBJ1-2; D may be TRBD1 (6 bases). This CDR3 has 14 residues. Germline CDR1 reads SGHTA; CDR2 reads FQGNSA. V gave up 9 bases and J gave up 13 bases, with 27 bases separating them. The DNA for the CDR3 is TGTGCCAGGCCCTCTCTTACAGGGAGACATTTTACCACCTTC. Amino acid sequence: CARPSLTGRHFTTF.

For this clone: Germline is not matched at one junction end, which may reflect a read error. Other DNA sequences from this sample encode an identical CDR3 as well. The rearrangement joins TRBV30 to TRBJ2-7, with 12 nucleotides matching TRBD1. Germline lookup yields CDR1 GTSNPN and CDR2 SVGIG (reference sequence). This CDR3 region has 13 residues. CDR3 coding DNA: TGTGCCTGGAGTACCGGGACAGGGGGCGAGCAGTACTTT. Protein: CAWSTGTGGEQYF.

The gene calls are TRBV5-1 and TRBJ1-4; perhaps TRBD1 as D (5 bases). V lost 4 bases and J 0 bases, leaving 10 bases between the germline ends. CDR1 is SGHRS, CDR2 YFSETQ, per germline. The CDR3 totals 15 residues. For the CDR3, the DNA is TGCGCCAGCAGCGCCCAGGGTGCAACTAATGAAAAACTGTTTTTT. Its protein product is CASSAQGATNEKLFF.

The gene calls are TRBV5-1 and TRBJ2-7, with TRBD1 as a possible D gene (5 bases). Germline lookup yields CDR1 SGHRS and CDR2 YFSETQ. V lost 0 bases and J lost 6, with 16 bases in between. The CDR3 runs to 15 residues. The CDR3 nucleotides are TGCGCCAGCAGCTTGGGGGAAGGGTACAGGAGCGAGCAGTACTTC. This encodes CASSLGEGYRSEQYF.

The rearrangement joins TRBV5-1 to TRBJ1-3; D possibly corresponds to TRBD1 (6 bases). Germline V gene lookup returns CDR1 SGHRS and CDR2 YFSETQ. Trimming left V 0 bases short and J 4 bases short, with 11 bases between. This CDR3 is 15 amino acids long. The CDR3 sequence: CASSLDGGPGNTIYF. The CDR3 DNA follows: TGCGCCAGCAGCTTGGACGGGGGGCCCGGAAACACCATATATTTT.

V usage is TRBV2 and J usage is TRBJ2-5; TRBD2 matches at 11 bases. Looked up from germline, CDR1 is SNHLY and CDR2 is FYNNEI. V shed 6 bases, J shed 5 bases, and the junction held 23 bases outside the gene matches. The CDR3 has 20 amino acids. Here the CDR3 DNA reads TGTGCCAGCAGCCGCCGACTCACTAGCGGGAGTATAGAAGGCCCGGAGACCCAGTACTTC. It is translated as CASSRRLTSGSIEGPETQYF.

The chain uses TRBV4-1 and TRBJ2-7, with 7 bases aligning to TRBD1. This CDR3 contains 19 residues. Germline V gives CDR1 MGHRA, CDR2 YSYEKL. J gave up 2 bases and V 0 bases, and 16 bases lay outside the gene matches. The CDR3 DNA follows: TGCGCCAGCAGCCAAGATCCCGGAGCCCCGACAGGGTCCGCCTACGAGCAGTACTTC. Its translation is CASSQDPGAPTGSAYEQYF.

The chain links TRBV4-3 to TRBJ2-7; TRBD2 matches at 7 bases. This CDR3 spans 13 amino acids. J was trimmed by 1 base and V by 3 bases; bases with no gene match: 0. The germline V gene has CDR1 LGHNA and CDR2 YSLEER. The CDR3 is CASSQGGSYEQYF. The CDR3 DNA follows: TGCGCCAGCAGCCAGGGGGGGTCCTACGAGCAGTACTTC.

The chain recombines TRBV11-1 with TRBJ1-1; D not certain. CDR1 is SGHAT and CDR2 is FQDESV in the germline V gene (reference sequence). The CDR3 sequence is 14 residues long. The germline V and J ends were trimmed by 6 bases and 1 base, with 12 bases remaining between them. CDR3: CASRGRRGNTEAFF. CDR3 nucleotide sequence: TGTGCCAGCAGAGGACGGCGGGGGAACACTGAAGCTTTCTTT.

This clone appeared a single time. The junction and the germline gene differ at one end; a read error may be behind it. Other DNA sequences in the sample encode the same CDR3. V and J are TRBV19 and TRBJ2-7; D is perhaps TRBD1 (7 bases). Looked up from germline, CDR1 is LNHDA and CDR2 is SQIVND (reference sequence). The CDR3 has 15 residues. Written as DNA, the CDR3 is TGCGCCAGTAGTATAGGGGGCCAGGGACTCTACGAGCAGTACTTC. Its translation is CASSIGGQGLYEQYF.

The chain links TRBV10-3 to TRBJ1-5; a possible D gene is TRBD1 (6 bases). Germline-derived CDR1 and CDR2 are ENHRY and SYGVKD. The V end was cut by 6 bases, the J end by 4 bases, with 25 bases between. The CDR3 is made up of 18 amino acids. For the CDR3, the DNA is TGTGCCATCAGAAGGAGACAGGCCGACCTAGGGAGTAATCAGCCCCAGCATTTT. This translates into CAIRRRQADLGSNQPQHF.